These T cell receptor beta chains were read from a single sample in a study of blood T cell repertoires in COVID-19. Only in-frame clones appear in the TCRdb table, and some are missing; sequencing was by immunoSEQ multiplex PCR. The sample shows approximately 170,000 clones, around 81% of them seen only once. Sequenced input: peripheral blood. These receptors came from a man in his sixties with active or convalescent COVID-19. Both conserved end residues are part of each CDR3. A D gene is named only where the DNA matches it firmly. Some rows have no size entry. The others give once, few or many, or a class for an expanded clone.

v_call	clone_size	j_call	d_call	cdr3_aa	cdr3_nt
TRBV5-1	few	TRBJ2-1	TRBD2	CASKRLRGDNEQFF	TGCGCCAGCAAACGATTGCGGGGGGACAATGAGCAGTTCTTC
TRBV3-1/TRBV3-2	once	TRBJ2-1	-	CASSQGLVGLFF	TGTGCCAGCAGCCAAGGACTAGTGGGTCTGTTCTTC
TRBV5-1	-	TRBJ2-3	-	CASSPAGVSADTQYF	TGCGCCAGCAGCCCCGCAGGGGTTAGCGCAGATACGCAGTATTTT
TRBV3-1/TRBV3-2	-	TRBJ2-1	-	CASSWRGQPEQFF	TGTGCCAGCAGCTGGAGGGGACAGCCCGAGCAGTTCTTC
TRBV9	-	TRBJ2-5	TRBD1	CASSKGQGYQETQYF	TGTGCCAGCAGCAAGGGACAGGGGTACCAAGAGACCCAGTACTTC
TRBV5-1	-	TRBJ1-1	-	CASSLELLNEAFF	TGCGCCAGCAGCTTGGAACTACTGAATGAAGCTTTCTTT
TRBV3-1/TRBV3-2	-	TRBJ2-3	TRBD2	CASSPTSGGATDTQYF	TGTGCCAGCAGCCCGACTAGCGGGGGAGCCACAGATACGCAGTATTTT
TRBV4-1	-	TRBJ2-7	-	CASSQGTAGLDYEQYF	TGCGCCAGCAGCCAAGGGACAGCGGGGCTTGACTACGAGCAGTACTTC
TRBV2	-	TRBJ1-4	-	CASSESGTRGEKLFF	TGTGCCAGCAGCGAATCCGGGACGCGGGGTGAAAAACTGTTTTTT
TRBV6-6	-	TRBJ2-3	TRBD1	CASRARGPDTQYF	TGTGCCAGCAGAGCAAGGGGGCCAGATACGCAGTATTTT
TRBV7-8	-	TRBJ2-3	-	CASSLSAGDTQYF	TGTGCCAGCAGCTTATCAGCGGGAGATACGCAGTATTTT
TRBV6-5	few	TRBJ1-2	-	CASSYVDGRDGYTF	TGTGCCAGCAGTTACGTCGATGGCCGGGATGGCTACACCTTC
TRBV4-1	few	TRBJ2-1	TRBD2	CASSPARGDPSHNEQFF	TGCGCCAGCAGCCCTGCTCGGGGGGACCCCTCCCACAATGAGCAGTTCTTC
TRBV11-2	-	TRBJ2-7	TRBD2	CASSLATTSGGPSYEQYF	TGTGCCAGCAGCTTAGCGACGACTAGCGGGGGGCCTTCCTACGAGCAGTACTTC
TRBV29-1	-	TRBJ1-2	TRBD1	CSVGDRKEYGYTF	TGCAGCGTTGGGGACAGGAAGGAGTATGGCTACACCTTC
TRBV2	once	TRBJ2-7	TRBD2	CASSERSGGAIRSEQYF	TGTGCCAGCAGTGAACGTAGCGGGGGGGCAATACGGAGCGAGCAGTACTTC
TRBV28	-	TRBJ1-5	TRBD1	CASSRGQGGNQPQHF	TGTGCCAGCAGTCGGGGACAGGGGGGAAATCAGCCCCAGCATTTT
TRBV29-1	-	TRBJ2-2	TRBD2	CSVLSSGGNTGELFF	TGCAGCGTCCTTTCTAGCGGGGGGAACACCGGGGAGCTGTTTTTT
TRBV7-2	once	TRBJ2-1	TRBD2	CASSSTSGRAGEQFF	TGTGCCAGCAGCTCCACTAGCGGGAGGGCCGGTGAGCAGTTCTTC
TRBV6-5	-	TRBJ2-1	TRBD1	CASRPGTGGNEQFF	TGTGCCAGCAGGCCCGGGACAGGGGGTAATGAGCAGTTCTTC
TRBV7-2	-	TRBJ1-1	-	CASSRNAGVGTEAFF	TGTGCCAGCAGCCGCAACGCAGGGGTTGGCACTGAAGCTTTCTTT
TRBV10-1	-	TRBJ2-1	TRBD1	CASSEKDRTGNEQFF	TGCGCCAGCAGTGAAAAGGACAGGACAGGTAATGAGCAGTTCTTC
TRBV14	-	TRBJ1-1	-	CASSQDWPPGNTEAFF	TGTGCCAGCAGCCAAGATTGGCCTCCTGGGAACACTGAAGCTTTCTTT
TRBV27	-	TRBJ1-2	-	CASSPTVSNYGYTF	TGTGCCAGCAGCCCTACGGTGTCTAACTATGGCTACACCTTC
TRBV18	-	TRBJ1-1	-	CASSPSLDSNTEAFF	TGTGCCAGCTCACCTTCTTTGGACAGCAACACTGAAGCTTTCTTT
TRBV12-5	-	TRBJ1-1	TRBD1	CASARQGQTPRAFF	TGTGCTAGTGCCCGTCAGGGACAGACCCCAAGGGCTTTCTTT
TRBV5-8	-	TRBJ2-3	-	CASSLGDTLTDTQYF	TGTGCCAGCAGCTTGGGGGACACACTCACAGATACGCAGTATTTT
TRBV9	-	TRBJ1-2	-	CASSVVSSGIGGYTF	TGTGCCAGCAGCGTAGTTAGTTCCGGAATCGGGGGCTACACCTTC
TRBV11-3	once	TRBJ2-4	-	CASSSQGALAKNIQYF	TGTGCCAGCAGCTCCCAAGGAGCACTAGCCAAAAACATTCAGTACTTC
TRBV2	-	TRBJ1-1	-	CASSFHQGKAFF	TGTGCCAGCAGTTTCCACCAGGGGAAAGCTTTCTTT
TRBV2	few	TRBJ2-7	-	CASSDSGGRSTYEQYF	TGTGCCAGCAGTGATTCGGGGGGCCGCTCAACCTACGAGCAGTACTTC
TRBV6-1	-	TRBJ1-4	-	CASSESSGNNEKLFF	TGTGCCAGCAGTGAATCGTCAGGAAATAATGAAAAACTGTTTTTT
TRBV4-1	-	TRBJ1-3	-	CASSKGPQGTGNTIYF	TGCGCCAGCAGTAAAGGGCCACAGGGTACTGGAAACACCATATATTTT
TRBV27	-	TRBJ2-7	-	CASSHLPSEQYF	TGTGCCAGCAGTCACCTACCGTCCGAGCAGTACTTC
TRBV4-1	-	TRBJ1-5	TRBD1	CASSQAGQGANVGSNQPQHF	TGCGCCAGCAGCCAGGCGGGACAGGGGGCTAACGTGGGAAGCAATCAGCCCCAGCATTTT
TRBV7-9	-	TRBJ2-1	-	CASSLGQGNEQFF	TGTGCCAGCAGCTTAGGGCAGGGTAATGAGCAGTTCTTC
TRBV5-1	-	TRBJ2-7	TRBD2	CASSGRTSGSYEQYF	TGCGCCAGCAGCGGGCGAACTAGCGGGAGCTACGAGCAGTACTTC
TRBV4-2	-	TRBJ2-1	TRBD2	CASSQALAGGRNEQFF	TGTGCCAGCAGCCAAGCCCTAGCGGGAGGGCGGAATGAGCAGTTCTTC
TRBV27	-	TRBJ1-5	-	CASSLRGSNQPQHF	TGTGCCAGCAGTTTAAGGGGCAGCAATCAGCCCCAGCATTTT
TRBV29-1	-	TRBJ2-1	TRBD2	CSVVVRAGGPSEQFF	TGCAGCGTTGTAGTACGAGCGGGAGGGCCTAGCGAGCAGTTCTTC
TRBV7-2	-	TRBJ1-6	-	CASSQTRGAQNSPLHF	TGTGCCAGCTCCCAGACCCGGGGGGCGCAAAATTCACCCCTCCACTTT